Sequencing of this TCR beta chain was carried out in a study of cytotoxic CD8 clonotypes in ibrutinib-treated CLL. This CDR3 has 15 amino acids. The germline V and J ends were trimmed by 5 bases and 5 bases, with 16 bases remaining between them. Looked up from germline, CDR1 is SGHAT and CDR2 is FQNNGV. This clone is a singleton in its sample. Generated by immunoSEQ multiplex PCR, the TCRdb table keeps only in-frame clones and is missing some. In the table there are tens of thousands of clones, 65% to 70% of which are singletons. This TCR came from a human donor with chronic lymphocytic leukemia. The specimen comprised PBMCs, sampled at disease progression, from a patient treated with ibrutinib. V usage is TRBV11-2 and J usage is TRBJ2-1; D not certain. The CDR3 here is CASSPPRAVHNEQFF. The CDR3 DNA is TGTGCCAGCAGCCCCCCCCGGGCAGTGCACAATGAGCAGTTCTTC.